The 8 T cell receptor beta chains given below trace back to one sample, sequenced in a study of blood T cells in healthy people across ages. A second 7 to 11 cycle PCR used barcoded and J-beta primers. TCRdb analysed the 5' RACE reads with MiXCR anew, one entry per CDR3 protein. The table shows fewer than 1.5 million distinct CDR3 sequences, with around 42% occurring only once. Sequencing was done on a sample of blood. These receptors originate from a woman aged 18-29 years in good health.

This rearrangement joins TRBV15 to TRBJ2-7; D is perhaps TRBD2 (5 bases). Germline CDR1 and CDR2: LNHNV and YYDKDF (reference sequence). This CDR3 region has 15 residues. The V end was cut by 0 bases, the J end by 5 bases, with 14 bases between. The CDR3 sequence: CATSRDPGELHEQYF. CDR3 sequence (DNA): TGTGCCACCAGCAGAGATCCCGGGGAACTCCACGAGCAGTACTTC.

The table lists this clonotype with a few counts. J is TRBJ1-2 and V is TRBV27, with D perhaps TRBD1 (6 bases). The length of the CDR3 is 14 residues. Trimming took 6 bases from V and 4 from J, leaving 15 bases between them. Germline V gene data show CDR1 as MNHEY and CDR2 as SMNVEV (reference sequence). Written as DNA, the CDR3 is TGTGCCAGCAGCCCTGGGGGGGGCCCCTATGGCTACACCTTC. It specifies CASSPGGGPYGYTF.

The rearrangement joins TRBV20-1 to TRBJ1-1; D gene ambiguous. The V end was cut by 1 base, the J end by 1 base, with 7 bases between. The CDR3 totals 13 residues. The germline CDR1 and CDR2 sequences are DFQATT and SNEGSKA (reference sequence). In DNA, the CDR3 is TGCAGTGCTAGAGGGGTAGAGAACACTGAAGCTTTCTTT. Its translation is CSARGVENTEAFF.

This chain uses TRBV19 with TRBJ2-3; TRBD2 is a possible D gene (6 bases). Trimming pared 3 bases from V and 6 bases from J, leaving 22 bases between. The CDR3 contains 17 residues. Germline V CDR1 and CDR2: LNHDA, SQIVND (reference sequence). CDR3: CASSISGQFPAGDTQYF. In DNA form, the CDR3 reads TGTGCCAGTAGTATTAGCGGCCAGTTCCCCGCGGGGGATACGCAGTATTTT. Using reference TRBV19 and TRBJ2-3 for the parts outside the CDR3, the full variable domain is DGGITQSPKYLFRKEGQNVTLSCEQNLNHDAMYWYRQDPGQGLRLIYYSQIVNDFQKGDIAEGYSVSREKKESFPLTVTSAQKNPTAFYLCASSISGQFPAGDTQYFGPGTRLTVL.

This clonotype was found a few times. The chain recombines TRBV4-2 with TRBJ2-1; D may be TRBD1 (7 bases). V was clipped by 4 bases and J by 7 bases, with 17 bases between them. CDR1 is LGHNA and CDR2 is YNFKEQ in the germline V gene. The CDR3 is 15 amino acids. CDR3 amino acids: CASSPSGGQRNEQFF. CDR3 DNA: TGTGCCAGCAGCCCCTCAGGGGGGCAGCGGAATGAGCAGTTCTTC.

The chain employs TRBV20-1 and TRBJ2-5; 9 bases line up with TRBD1. The DNA end is a closer match to TRBJ2-7, so the J assignment may be wrong. Germline assignment: CDR1 DFQATT and CDR2 SNEGSKA (reference sequence). This CDR3 contains 13 residues. CDR3 in amino acids: CSAGPSQGAEQYF. The CDR3 DNA sequence: TGCAGTGCTGGGCCGTCACAGGGGGCCGAGCAGTACTTC.

This clonotype occurred once. Since a much larger clone is just one base distant, this may be a read error. CDR3: CASSQGQGYQETQFF. The CDR3 DNA follows: TGCGCCAGCAGCCAAGGACAGGGGTACCAAGAGACCCAGTTCTTC. This sequence joins TRBV4-1 and TRBJ2-5; 8 bases are shared with TRBD1. The J call could be wrong; TRBJ2-1 is a better fit for the DNA end. The length of the CDR3 is 15 residues. Looked up from germline, CDR1 is MGHRA and CDR2 is YSYEKL.

This clonotype was found a few times. V usage is TRBV15 and J usage is TRBJ1-5, with TRBD1 identical over 8 bases. Germline lookup yields CDR1 LNHNV and CDR2 YYDKDF (reference sequence). This CDR3 is 15 amino acids long. V lost 6 bases, J lost 2 bases, and 6 bases stayed unmatched. CDR3 sequence: CATRPGGGGNQPQHF. CDR3 DNA: TGTGCCACCAGGCCAGGGGGCGGGGGCAATCAGCCCCAGCATTTT.